This entry features one TCR beta chain sequence. Its antigen is still unknown. This entry comes from a study of lymphopenia after photon versus proton radiotherapy. Findings and limits, study-wide: Post-nadir TCR diversity decline inversely tracked overall survival among those who died.

The data were produced by immunoSEQ multiplex PCR, yet TCRdb's version contains in-frame clones alone and is incomplete. The top ten clones hold under 4.5% of a sample with tens of thousands of clones, around 83% of them seen once. The V gene lost 3 bases and the J gene lost 1 base, with 13 bases spanning the gap. Germline assignment: CDR1 SGHNT and CDR2 YYREEE (reference sequence). This CDR3 comprises 15 residues. This clonotype originated in a woman aged 45-65 years with pancreatic cancer. The rearrangement joins TRBV5-4 to TRBJ1-1, with D uncertain. Sequenced here: peripheral blood, sampled from a patient treated with photon-based radiotherapy. The CDR3 DNA reads as TGTGCCAGCAGCTCGCAGACGGGGAGGAACACTGAAGCTTTCTTT. It translates to CASSSQTGRNTEAFF.